The present T cell receptor beta chain was sequenced within a study of a mutant IDH1 vaccine in newly diagnosed glioma. Study information: Vaccination of patients was performed eight times, in weeks 1, 3, 5, 7, 11, 15, 19 and 23. Treatment recipients were approximately 60% male and approximately 40% female, and their mean age was around 37 years. Patients had received radiotherapy, temozolomide, or both previously, most receiving both.

Sequencing was performed with immunoSEQ multiplex PCR; in TCRdb, only in-frame clones are kept and a portion is missing. The sample has approximately 40,000 clones, roughly 74% seen once; the top ten hold less than 6.5%. Germline CDR1 is LNHDA and CDR2 is SQIVND (reference sequence). V was clipped by 5 bases and J by 8 bases, with 16 bases between them. The CDR3 length is 15 residues. A note on this clone: Its target is not known.

Described time point: week 5, during vaccination. Topical imiquimod was applied with each vaccine dose, which held 300 ug of mutant IDH1 20-mer peptide. This receptor was identified in a man in his forties with glioma. Here the sequenced sample was PBMCs, taken from a glioma patient whose treatment included an IDH1 peptide vaccine. The chain has TRBV19 and TRBJ1-6; D gene unclear. The CDR3 protein is CASSAEPFLDSPLHF. CDR3 in DNA: TGTGCCAGTAGTGCCGAGCCCTTCTTGGATTCACCCCTCCACTTT.